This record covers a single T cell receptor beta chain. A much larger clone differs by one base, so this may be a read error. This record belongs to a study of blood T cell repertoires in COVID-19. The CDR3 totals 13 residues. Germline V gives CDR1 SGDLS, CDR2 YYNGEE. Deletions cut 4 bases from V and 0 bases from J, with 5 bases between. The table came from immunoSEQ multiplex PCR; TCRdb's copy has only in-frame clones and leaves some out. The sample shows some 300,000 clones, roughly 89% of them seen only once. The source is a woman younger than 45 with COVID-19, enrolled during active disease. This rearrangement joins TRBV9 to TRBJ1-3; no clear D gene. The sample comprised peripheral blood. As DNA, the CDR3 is TGTGCCAGCAGCCGACTCTCTGGAAACACCATATATTTT. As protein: CASSRLSGNTIYF.